This passage covers 25 T cell receptor beta chains from one sample sequenced in a study of blood T cell repertoires in COVID-19. Some clones are missing from TCRdb's copy, which holds only in-frame ones; the method was immunoSEQ multiplex PCR. The sample yields 120,000 to 150,000 clones, roughly 84% seen once. The sequenced material came from PBMCs or T cells enriched from blood (not recorded which). These receptors were obtained from a woman aged 45-59 years who had been exposed to COVID-19.

This chain joins TRBV25-1 and TRBJ2-5, with D possibly being TRBD2 (5 bases). The germline CDR1 and CDR2 sequences are MGHDK and SYGVNS. The CDR3 length is 15 residues. V was shortened by 3 bases and J by 5 bases, with 16 bases between the two germline ends. The CDR3 loop is CASSDTRTGSETQYF. The CDR3 nucleotides are TGTGCCAGCAGTGACACGCGGACGGGGTCTGAGACCCAGTACTTC.

V is TRBV10-3 and J is TRBJ1-1; possibly TRBD1 for D (6 bases). The V end lost 0 bases, the J end lost 4 bases, and 12 bases lay between the germline ends. The CDR3 sequence is 15 residues long. CDR1 is ENHRY, CDR2 SYGVKD, per germline. CDR3 coding DNA: TGTGCCATCAGTGAGTCGGCGATAGGGGGCACTGAAGCTTTCTTT. It encodes CAISESAIGGTEAFF.

The rearrangement joins TRBV7-2 to TRBJ2-2, with D hard to call. The germline gives CDR1 SGHTA, CDR2 FQGNSA. The CDR3 consists of 13 residues. Deletions cut 6 bases from V and 5 bases from J, with 10 bases between. CDR3 in amino acids: CASRQSSTGELFF. The CDR3 DNA reads TGTGCCAGCAGGCAGTCATCGACCGGGGAGCTGTTTTTT.

This chain joins TRBV3-1 (or the pseudogene TRBV3-2) and TRBJ2-2; 7 nucleotides align to TRBD2. The J segment lost 7 bases and the V segment lost 1 base, leaving 0 bases of the junction unmatched. The CDR3 has 13 residues. CDR1 LGHDT and CDR2 YNNKEL come from the germline V gene (reference sequence). Here the CDR3 reads CASSQGGGGELFF. The CDR3 DNA follows: TGTGCCAGCAGCCAAGGGGGGGGCGGGGAGCTGTTTTTT.

The genes are TRBV3-1 (or the pseudogene TRBV3-2) and TRBJ2-1; D not resolved. V dropped 0 bases and J dropped 4 bases, with 7 bases sitting between them. The CDR3 has 14 residues. CDR1 and CDR2 (germline): LGHDT, YNNKEL (reference sequence). The chain's CDR3 is CASSQDRVYNEQFF. CDR3 DNA sequence: TGTGCCAGCAGCCAAGATCGGGTTTACAATGAGCAGTTCTTC.

This chain joins TRBV11-3 and TRBJ2-1; maybe TRBD2 (5 bases). CDR1 SGHNT and CDR2 YENEEA come from the germline V gene. The CDR3 runs 17 residues. The V and J ends lost 3 bases and 2 bases respectively, with 17 bases between them. CDR3 nucleotides: TGTGCCAGCAGCTTGACCCTACTAGGAGCGGCCTACAATGAGCAGTTCTTC. Translation gives CASSLTLLGAAYNEQFF.

This rearrangement joins TRBV29-1 to TRBJ1-6, with D perhaps TRBD1 (5 bases). Germline CDR1 reads SQVTM; CDR2 reads ANQGSEA. The CDR3 length is 14 residues. Trimming stripped 7 bases from V and 5 bases from J, with 15 bases between. CDR3 in DNA: TGCAGCGCTAAAGCCCCGGGGGATAATTCACCCCTCCACTTT. Protein: CSAKAPGDNSPLHF.

This chain links TRBV2 with TRBJ2-1; the match to TRBD2 covers 12 bases. The CDR3 length is 18 residues. V trimming: 6 bases; J trimming: 9 bases; junction bases outside the gene matches: 18. Per germline, CDR1 SNHLY and CDR2 FYNNEI. DNA for the CDR3: TGTGCCAGCAGGAAGGACCAAGCAACTAGCGGGAGGAAGGGTGAGCAGTTCTTC. Translated, it gives CASRKDQATSGRKGEQFF.

This clone appeared a single time. This chain joins TRBV12-1 and TRBJ1-2; TRBD1 is taken as the D call from the table, unchecked against the DNA. TRBV12-1 is noted as a pseudogene. This CDR3 comprises 16 residues. DNA of the CDR3: TGTGCCAGCAACTTCCACCCGCCGGGACAGAACTATGGCTACACCTTC. Protein: CASNFHPPGQNYGYTF.

This sequence joins TRBV19 and TRBJ1-5; D is possibly TRBD1 (5 bases). V lost 2 bases and J lost 3, with 11 bases in between. The CDR3 totals 15 residues. Germline V gives CDR1 LNHDA, CDR2 SQIVND (reference sequence). Here the CDR3 DNA reads TGTGCCAGTAGTATACAGGGAACTGACAATCAGCCCCAGCATTTT. Its translation is CASSIQGTDNQPQHF. The entire variable domain, with the rest obtained from reference TRBV19 and TRBJ1-5, is as follows: DGGITQSPKYLFRKEGQNVTLSCEQNLNHDAMYWYRQDPGQGLRLIYYSQIVNDFQKGDIAEGYSVSREKKESFPLTVTSAQKNPTAFYLCASSIQGTDNQPQHFGDGTRLSIL.

The chain is built from TRBV2 and TRBJ2-5, with 8 positions matching TRBD2. Per germline, CDR1 SNHLY and CDR2 FYNNEI. The CDR3 length is 13 residues. With 7 bases clipped from V and 5 bases from J, the junction kept 6 bases outside the gene matches. The CDR3 protein is CASTRGGKETQYF. The CDR3 nucleotides read TGTGCCAGCACCCGGGGGGGTAAGGAGACCCAGTACTTC.

V and J are TRBV27 and TRBJ2-5; the D gene is possibly TRBD1 (6 bases). The V gene's germline CDR1 is MNHEY and CDR2 SMNVEV (reference sequence). The CDR3 has 14 amino acids. The V gene lost 0 bases and the J gene lost 1 base, with 6 bases spanning the gap. CDR3 loop: CASSLSDSQETQYF. CDR3 DNA sequence: TGTGCCAGCAGTTTATCGGACAGCCAAGAGACCCAGTACTTC.

The chain couples TRBV7-2 to TRBJ2-5; a possible D gene is TRBD2 (5 bases). Trimming cost V 5 bases and J 5 bases, with 12 bases left between them. The CDR3 has 13 residues. CDR1 SGHTA and CDR2 FQGNSA come from the germline V gene. CDR3: CASSPGFVETQYF. CDR3 DNA: TGTGCCAGCAGCCCGGGGTTTGTTGAGACCCAGTACTTC.

J is TRBJ1-5 and V is TRBV7-2; D may be TRBD1 (6 bases). CDR1 and CDR2 from the germline V gene are SGHTA and FQGNSA. The CDR3 contains 15 residues. V lost 3 bases to trimming and J lost 3 bases, with 12 bases between them. The CDR3 DNA sequence: TGTGCCAGCAGCTTCGGACAGTCGGCCAATCAGCCCCAGCATTTT. The encoded protein is CASSFGQSANQPQHF.

This clone appeared once. This sequence joins TRBV27 and TRBJ2-1, with D tentatively TRBD2 (5 bases). Trimming took 4 bases from V and 7 from J, leaving 8 bases between them. Germline CDR1 reads MNHEY; CDR2 reads SMNVEV (reference sequence). The CDR3 contains 12 residues. CDR3 loop: CASSSRVNEQFF. The CDR3 nucleotides are TGTGCCAGCAGTTCGAGGGTGAATGAGCAGTTCTTC.

This clone was counted once. The chain is built from TRBV5-4 and TRBJ2-7, with TRBD2 matching 7 bases. This CDR3 comprises 14 residues. The germline V gene has CDR1 SGHNT and CDR2 YYREEE (reference sequence). V gave up 4 bases and J gave up 3 bases; unmatched junction bases: 7. For the CDR3, the DNA is TGTGCCAGCAGCCTCAGGGCTAGCGGCTACGAGCAGTACTTC. This gives the protein CASSLRASGYEQYF.

The chain carries TRBV18 and TRBJ2-2; 7 positions agree with TRBD2. Germline V gene sequence: CDR1 KGHSH, CDR2 LQKENI. This CDR3 comprises 16 residues. The J segment lost 2 bases and the V segment lost 5 bases, leaving 8 bases of the junction unmatched. The CDR3 loop reads CASSATSRINTGELFF. DNA for the CDR3: TGTGCCAGCTCAGCGACTAGCCGCATCAACACCGGGGAGCTGTTTTTT. The full variable domain, completed using reference TRBV18 and TRBJ2-2, is NAGVMQNPRHLVRRRGQEARLRCSPMKGHSHVYWYRQLPEEGLKFMVYLQKENIIDESGMPKERFSAEFPKEGPSILRIQQVVRGDSAAYFCASSATSRINTGELFFGEGSRLTVL.

In this sample, this clone turned up once. The CDR3 here is CASSLMGVAGVYEQYF. The DNA of the CDR3 is TGTGCCAGCAGCTTAATGGGAGTAGCGGGGGTGTACGAGCAGTACTTC. V usage is TRBV7-6 and J usage is TRBJ2-7, with 9 bases aligning to TRBD2. The germline CDR1 and CDR2 sequences are SGHVS and FNYEAQ. The ends lost 2 bases at V and 4 bases at J; junction bases unmatched: 9. The CDR3 sequence is 16 residues long.

This clone was seen a few times. The CDR3 loop is CASSLGGQGAGETQYF. The CDR3 nucleotides read TGTGCCAGCAGCCTAGGAGGGCAGGGGGCGGGGGAGACCCAGTACTTC. The chain recombines TRBV3-1 (or the pseudogene TRBV3-2) with TRBJ2-5; 8 bases are shared with TRBD1. Germline V gives CDR1 LGHDT, CDR2 YNNKEL (reference sequence). Trimming took 4 bases from V and 5 from J; bases not matched to a gene: 12. The CDR3 sequence is 16 residues long.

V gene TRBV5-4 combines with J gene TRBJ2-5; TRBD1 aligns across 9 bases. The CDR3 is 16 residues long. From germline, CDR1 is SGHNT and CDR2 YYREEE (reference sequence). V lost 4 bases and J lost 2; bases outside the gene matches: 9. The CDR3 protein is CASSPGTGTLQETQYF. CDR3 sequence (DNA): TGTGCCAGCAGCCCCGGGACAGGGACACTTCAAGAGACCCAGTACTTC.

The chain uses TRBV18 and TRBJ2-1; D gene ambiguous. The CDR3 length is 15 residues. The V end lost 0 bases, the J end lost 2 bases, and 8 bases lay between the germline ends. CDR1 and CDR2 (germline): KGHSH, LQKENI. Written as DNA, the CDR3 is TGTGCCAGCTCACCACCGGCGGTAGCCTACAATGAGCAGTTCTTC. It is translated as CASSPPAVAYNEQFF.

This chain uses TRBV14 with TRBJ1-2; possible D gene TRBD1, 6 bases. Per the germline V gene, CDR1 is SGHDN and CDR2 is FVKESK. The CDR3 is 16 residues long. Trimming took off 4 bases at V and 3 bases at J, with 18 bases between the two ends. The CDR3 nucleotides are TGTGCCAGCAGCCCCTCGGGAGGCAGGGGTGACTATGGCTACACCTTC. Amino acid sequence: CASSPSGGRGDYGYTF.

This clone was detected only once. The V call is TRBV19, the J call TRBJ1-2, with D possibly matching TRBD1 (6 bases). This CDR3 is built from 13 residues. CDR1 and CDR2 (germline): LNHDA, SQIVND (reference sequence). Trimming cost V 4 bases and J 6 bases, with 12 bases left between them. Here the CDR3 DNA reads TGTGCCAGTAGTACCCGGGACATCAATGGCTACACCTTC. As protein: CASSTRDINGYTF.

This clone was observed a few times. The CDR3 sequence: CASSQESGEGYTF. CDR3 DNA sequence: TGCGCCAGCAGCCAAGAGTCAGGGGAGGGCTACACCTTC. This chain connects TRBV4-1 to TRBJ1-2, with a tentative D call TRBD1 (6 bases). The CDR3 sequence is 13 residues long. CDR1 is MGHRA, CDR2 YSYEKL, per germline. V was shortened by 0 bases and J by 8 bases, with 10 bases between the two germline ends.

This chain links TRBV7-9 with TRBJ2-1; possibly TRBD2 for D (5 bases). CDR1 is SEHNR and CDR2 is FQNEAQ in the germline V gene (reference sequence). Trimming took 5 bases from V and 0 from J, leaving 14 bases between them. The CDR3 has 16 amino acids. The CDR3 DNA is TGTGCCAGCAGCATCCAACAAGGGAGCTCCTACAATGAGCAGTTCTTC. This translates into CASSIQQGSSYNEQFF.